The next 25 T cell receptor beta chains were all read from a single sample in a study of STAT5B mutations in CD4+ large granular lymphocyte leukemia (dated by TCRdb to 2021 to 2024). Libraries were built with the immunoSEQ multiplex PCR assay. TCRdb holds this immuneACCESS table with in-frame rearrangements only. Some clones are missing; in checked studies, unresolved V genes explain under half, and the rest has no known cause. A total of thousands of clones appear in this sample, roughly 70% of them only once. Under 2% of the sample lies in the top ten. The sequenced sample consisted of PBMCs. The receptors were sampled from a woman in her seventies with CD4+ T-cell large granular lymphocyte leukemia.

This chain uses TRBV19 with TRBJ2-5; D possibly uses TRBD1 or TRBD2 (5 bases each). The CDR3 has 14 amino acids. The ends were cut back, 4 bases at V and 5 bases at J, with 14 bases in the middle. CDR1 LNHDA and CDR2 SQIVND come from the germline V gene (reference sequence). CDR3 bases: TGTGCCAGTAGTACGGGACCCTACGGGGAGACCCAGTACTTC. Amino acids: CASSTGPYGETQYF.

V is TRBV7-9 and J is TRBJ2-2, with TRBD1 as a possible D gene (6 bases). Germline CDR1 is SEHNR and CDR2 is FQNEAQ (reference sequence). V was pared by 3 bases and J by 6 bases, with 17 bases between. The CDR3 spans 16 residues. The CDR3 is CASSFATLPGAGELFF. CDR3 coding DNA: TGTGCCAGCAGCTTCGCCACCCTCCCAGGGGCCGGGGAGCTGTTTTTT.

A few counts support this clone. This chain connects TRBV5-1 to TRBJ2-7; D possibly corresponds to TRBD2 (5 bases). Germline V lookup: CDR1 SGHRS, CDR2 YFSETQ. This CDR3 has 15 amino acids. The V end lost 1 base, the J end lost 9 bases, and 20 bases lay between the germline ends. The CDR3 bases are TGCGCCAGCAGCTTGCAACCGGACTCGTCTTTCACGCAGTACTTC. Residues: CASSLQPDSSFTQYF.

The DNA for the CDR3 is TGTGCCAGCAGTTACAGGGTGTTTCAGCCCCAGCATTTT. Its protein product is CASSYRVFQPQHF. V and J are TRBV6-5 and TRBJ1-5, with D hard to call. The germline V gene encodes CDR1 MNHEY and CDR2 SVGAGI. With 2 bases removed from V and 6 bases from J, the gap between germline ends came to 8 bases. This CDR3 region has 13 residues.

The genes are TRBV5-5 and TRBJ1-3; D ambiguous. This CDR3 is 15 amino acids long. The germline CDR1 and CDR2 sequences are SGHKS and YYEKEE (reference sequence). V was trimmed by 5 bases and J by 0 bases, leaving 12 bases between them. The CDR3 here is CASRRLDGSGNTIYF. CDR3 coding DNA: TGTGCCAGCAGGAGATTGGACGGCTCTGGAAACACCATATATTTT. The whole variable domain, filled in from reference TRBV5-5 and TRBJ1-3, reads DAGVTQSPTHLIKTRGQQVTLRCSPISGHKSVSWYQQVLGQGPQFIFQYYEKEERGRGNFPDRFSARQFPNYSSELNVNALLLGDSALYLCASRRLDGSGNTIYFGEGSWLTVV.

CDR3 in DNA: TGTGCCAGCACCCAGGTCAGTAGCCAGCCCCAGCATTTT. It translates to CASTQVSSQPQHF. The gene calls are TRBV2 and TRBJ1-5; D ambiguous. Germline V CDR1 and CDR2: SNHLY, FYNNEI. CDR3 length: 13 amino acids. V was clipped by 7 bases and J by 7 bases, with 14 bases between them. Full variable domain (rest looked up from reference TRBV2 and TRBJ1-5): EPEVTQTPSHQVTQMGQEVILRCVPISNHLYFYWYRQILGQKVEFLVSFYNNEISEKSEIFDDQFSVERPDGSNFTLKIRSTKLEDSAMYFCASTQVSSQPQHFGDGTRLSIL.

This chain links TRBV19 with TRBJ1-4, with D hard to call. Trimming removed 6 bases at V and 3 bases at J, with 17 bases between. The CDR3 consists of 16 residues. Germline assignment: CDR1 LNHDA and CDR2 SQIVND (reference sequence). The CDR3: CASSLVGWAANEKLFF. CDR3 nucleotide sequence: TGTGCCAGTAGCCTTGTTGGGTGGGCAGCTAATGAAAAACTGTTTTTT.

The chain carries TRBV10-2 and TRBJ1-5; possibly TRBD1 for D (5 bases). V was cut by 1 base and J by 4 bases, with 8 bases left in between. Germline CDR1 reads WSHSY; CDR2 reads SAAADI. The CDR3 is 14 residues long. CDR3 amino acids: CASSEWGGNQPQHF. CDR3 bases: TGCGCCAGCAGTGAGTGGGGCGGGAATCAGCCCCAGCATTTT.

To note about this clone: One end of the junction fails to match germline, which may point to a read error. This chain uses TRBV7-3 with TRBJ2-2, with 13 bases aligning to TRBD2. The CDR3 runs 17 residues. CDR1 is SGHTA and CDR2 is FQGTGA in the germline V gene. The CDR3 protein is CASTLGLAGVNTGELFF. CDR3 in DNA: TGTGCCAGCACCTTAGGACTAGCGGGGGTGAACACCGGGGAGCTGTTTTTT.

This chain's CDR3 is CASSPRRGKQTQYF. The CDR3 region has the DNA TGTGCCAGCAGTCCCCGGAGGGGGAAGCAGACCCAGTACTTC. V usage is TRBV2 and J usage is TRBJ2-5, with D perhaps being TRBD1 or TRBD2 (6 bases each). From germline, CDR1 is SNHLY and CDR2 FYNNEI. The CDR3 has 14 amino acids. Deletions cut 5 bases from V and 6 bases from J, with 16 bases between.

The rearrangement uses TRBV7-3 and TRBJ2-5; TRBD2 aligns across 10 bases. From germline, CDR1 is SGHTA and CDR2 FQGTGA. The junction had 7 bases not matched to a gene; V was cut back by 1 base and J by 5 bases. There are 16 residues in the CDR3. The CDR3 region has the DNA TGTGCCAGCAGCTTAAAGCCCCTAGCGGGAGTGGAGACCCAGTACTTC. Encoded protein: CASSLKPLAGVETQYF.

The chain combines TRBV5-1 with TRBJ1-2; D is ambiguous. Trimming took 1 base from V and 8 from J, leaving 12 bases between them. The CDR3 runs to 13 residues. Per germline, CDR1 SGHRS and CDR2 YFSETQ. CDR3 in amino acids: CASSLKTGGGYTF. The CDR3 region has the DNA TGCGCCAGCAGCTTGAAAACCGGAGGGGGCTACACCTTC.

Only one count was recorded for this clone. V is TRBV7-9 and J is TRBJ1-4, with a weak D call TRBD1 (5 bases). Germline CDR1 reads SEHNR; CDR2 reads FQNEAQ (reference sequence). V was shortened by 5 bases and J by 7 bases, with 14 bases between the two germline ends. There are 14 residues in the CDR3. This CDR3 reads CASSPGTFGEKLFF. CDR3 sequence (DNA): TGTGCCAGCAGCCCCGGGACTTTCGGTGAAAAACTGTTTTTT.

The rearrangement joins TRBV29-1 to TRBJ2-4; a weak D match, TRBD1 (6 bases). Germline V gene data show CDR1 as SQVTM and CDR2 as ANQGSEA. The CDR3 runs 14 residues. V was shortened by 6 bases and J by 0 bases, with 12 bases between the two germline ends. This CDR3 is CSVRQAPAKNIQYF. CDR3 in DNA: TGCAGCGTCCGACAGGCTCCAGCCAAAAACATTCAGTACTTC.

This chain joins TRBV27 and TRBJ1-2; possible D gene TRBD1, 6 bases. The CDR3 length is 13 residues. Trimming pared 4 bases from V and 7 bases from J, leaving 13 bases between. The V gene's germline CDR1 is MNHEY and CDR2 SMNVEV (reference sequence). DNA of the CDR3: TGTGCCAGCAGTTCACGACCGGGGGCTGGCTACACCTTC. As protein: CASSSRPGAGYTF.

The rearrangement joins TRBV5-4 to TRBJ1-2; D is possibly TRBD1 (5 bases). Trimming removed 4 bases at V and 4 bases at J, with 11 bases between. This CDR3 spans 13 amino acids. CDR1 SGHNT and CDR2 YYREEE come from the germline V gene (reference sequence). This CDR3 is CASSLGGTYGYTF. The DNA for the CDR3 is TGTGCCAGCAGCCTAGGAGGGACCTATGGCTACACCTTC.

J is TRBJ2-3 and V is TRBV6-5; D uncertain. V shed 2 bases and J shed 0 bases, with 3 bases lying between them. The germline CDR1 and CDR2 sequences are MNHEY and SVGAGI. The CDR3 covers 13 residues. This CDR3 is CASSYGSTDTQYF. The CDR3 coding sequence is TGTGCCAGCAGTTACGGCAGCACAGATACGCAGTATTTT.

V gene TRBV2 combines with J gene TRBJ2-7; D ambiguous. The length of the CDR3 is 13 residues. The ends were cut back, 2 bases at V and 11 bases at J, with 16 bases in the middle. Per germline, CDR1 SNHLY and CDR2 FYNNEI. CDR3 DNA: TGTGCCAGCAGTGAAAGCTTTAGGACGTGGGAGTACTTC. Protein: CASSESFRTWEYF. Filled out from reference TRBV2 and TRBJ2-7, the complete variable domain reads EPEVTQTPSHQVTQMGQEVILRCVPISNHLYFYWYRQILGQKVEFLVSFYNNEISEKSEIFDDQFSVERPDGSNFTLKIRSTKLEDSAMYFCASSESFRTWEYFGPGTRLTVT.

V gene TRBV6-1 combines with J gene TRBJ1-2; D is perhaps TRBD1 (6 bases). In germline, CDR1 is MNHNS, CDR2 SASEGT. The CDR3 runs 12 residues. Deletions cut 10 bases from V and 4 bases from J, with 13 bases between. CDR3 nucleotide sequence: TGTGCCACCTCAGACAGGAGCTATGGCTACACCTTC. This gives the protein CATSDRSYGYTF.

The table lists this clone with a count of one. V and J are TRBV7-2 and TRBJ2-1, with TRBD2 matching over 10 bases. The CDR3 consists of 17 residues. The V gene end was trimmed by 1 base and the J gene end by 7 bases; junction bases not matched to a gene: 10. The germline V gene has CDR1 SGHTA and CDR2 FQGNSA. This CDR3 reads CASSLEFTASGGNEQFF. The CDR3 region has the DNA TGTGCCAGCAGCTTAGAGTTTACGGCTAGCGGGGGTAATGAGCAGTTCTTC.

This clone was detected only once. CDR3 sequence: CASSADRKVYGYTF. CDR3 DNA sequence: TGTGCCAGCAGTGCAGACAGGAAAGTCTATGGCTACACCTTC. The rearrangement joins TRBV2 to TRBJ1-2; a weak D match, TRBD1 (6 bases). Germline assignment: CDR1 SNHLY and CDR2 FYNNEI. The V and J ends lost 4 bases and 4 bases respectively, with 13 bases between them. The length of the CDR3 is 14 residues.

The V gene is TRBV7-2, the J gene TRBJ2-2; TRBD2 aligns across 9 bases. V was clipped by 0 bases and J by 0 bases; unmatched bases: 5. Germline loops: CDR1 SGHTA, CDR2 FQGNSA. The CDR3 covers 18 residues. The CDR3 DNA reads TGTGCCAGCAGCTTAGCCTTAGCGGGGGCCTCGAACACCGGGGAGCTGTTTTTT. Translating gives CASSLALAGASNTGELFF.

V is TRBV7-9 and J is TRBJ2-5; 7 bases align to TRBD1. The germline gives CDR1 SEHNR, CDR2 FQNEAQ (reference sequence). The CDR3 length is 15 residues. Trimming cost V 5 bases and J 2 bases; bases outside gene matches: 8. CDR3 nucleotides: TGTGCCAGCAGCGTGCGAGGGACAGAACAAGAGACCCAGTACTTC. Its translation is CASSVRGTEQETQYF.

The chain combines TRBV11-3 with TRBJ2-1, with D perhaps matching TRBD1 or TRBD2 (5 bases each). CDR3 length equals 13 residues. Deletions cut 10 bases from V and 9 bases from J, with 19 bases between. Germline values: CDR1 SGHNT, CDR2 YENEEA. The DNA of the CDR3 is TGTGCCACCTCGAGAGGGACCAAGGGTGAGCAGTTCTTC. Translated: CATSRGTKGEQFF.

The chain is built from TRBV5-6 and TRBJ2-5; D may be TRBD1 (5 bases). CDR3 length: 13 amino acids. Deletions cut 4 bases from V and 1 base from J, with 8 bases between. Germline CDR1 and CDR2: SGHDT and YYEEEE. CDR3: CASSRTLQETQYF. The DNA for the CDR3 is TGTGCCAGCAGCCGGACACTCCAAGAGACCCAGTACTTC.